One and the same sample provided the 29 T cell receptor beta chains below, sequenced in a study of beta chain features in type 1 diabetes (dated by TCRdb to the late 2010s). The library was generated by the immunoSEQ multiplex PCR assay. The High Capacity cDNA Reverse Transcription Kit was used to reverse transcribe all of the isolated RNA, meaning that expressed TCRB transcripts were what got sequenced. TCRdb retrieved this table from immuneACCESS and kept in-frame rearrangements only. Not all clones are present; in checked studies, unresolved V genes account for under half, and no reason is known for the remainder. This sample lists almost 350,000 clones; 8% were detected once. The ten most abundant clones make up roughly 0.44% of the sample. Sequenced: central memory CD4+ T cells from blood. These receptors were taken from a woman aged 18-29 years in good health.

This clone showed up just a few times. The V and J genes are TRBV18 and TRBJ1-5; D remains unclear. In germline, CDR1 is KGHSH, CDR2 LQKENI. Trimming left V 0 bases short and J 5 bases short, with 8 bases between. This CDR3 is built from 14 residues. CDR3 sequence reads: CASSPPRFDQPQHF. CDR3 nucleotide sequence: TGTGCCAGCTCACCACCCCGGTTCGATCAGCCCCAGCATTTT.

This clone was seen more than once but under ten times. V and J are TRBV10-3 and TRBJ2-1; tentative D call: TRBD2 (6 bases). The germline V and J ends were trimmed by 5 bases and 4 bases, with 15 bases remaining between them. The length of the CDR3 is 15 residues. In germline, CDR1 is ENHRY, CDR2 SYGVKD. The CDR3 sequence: CAISSGTVGYNEQFF. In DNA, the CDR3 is TGTGCCATCAGTTCCGGGACTGTCGGGTACAATGAGCAGTTCTTC.

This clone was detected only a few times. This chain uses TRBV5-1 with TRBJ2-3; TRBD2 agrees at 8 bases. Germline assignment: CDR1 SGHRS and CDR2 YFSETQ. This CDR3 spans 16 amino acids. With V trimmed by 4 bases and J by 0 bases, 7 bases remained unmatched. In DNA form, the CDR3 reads TGCGCCAGCAGCCAGACTAGCGTGACTAGCACAGATACGCAGTATTTT. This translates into CASSQTSVTSTDTQYF.

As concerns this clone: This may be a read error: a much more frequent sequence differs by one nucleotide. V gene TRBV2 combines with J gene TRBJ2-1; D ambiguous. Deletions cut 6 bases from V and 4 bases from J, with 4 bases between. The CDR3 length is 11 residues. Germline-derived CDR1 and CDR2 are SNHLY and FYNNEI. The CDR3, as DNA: TGTGCCAGCAGCAAATACAATGAGCAGTTCTTC. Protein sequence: CASSKYNEQFF. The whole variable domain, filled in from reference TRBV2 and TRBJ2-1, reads EPEVTQTPSHQVTQMGQEVILRCVPISNHLYFYWYRQILGQKVEFLVSFYNNEISEKSEIFDDQFSVERPDGSNFTLKIRSTKLEDSAMYFCASSKYNEQFFGPGTRLTVL.

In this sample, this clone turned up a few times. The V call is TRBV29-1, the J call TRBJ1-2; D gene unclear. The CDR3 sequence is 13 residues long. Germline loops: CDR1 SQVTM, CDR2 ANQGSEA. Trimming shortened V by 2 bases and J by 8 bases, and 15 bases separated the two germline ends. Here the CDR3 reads CSVENIRFEGYTF. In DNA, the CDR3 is TGCAGCGTTGAAAACATCCGGTTCGAGGGCTACACCTTC.

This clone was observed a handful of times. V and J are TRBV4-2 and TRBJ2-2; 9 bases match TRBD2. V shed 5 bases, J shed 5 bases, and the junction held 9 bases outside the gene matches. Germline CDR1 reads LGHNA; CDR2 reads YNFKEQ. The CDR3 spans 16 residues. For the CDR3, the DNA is TGTGCCAGCAGCTTAGACCCAAGCGGGAGGACCGGGGAGCTGTTTTTT. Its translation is CASSLDPSGRTGELFF.

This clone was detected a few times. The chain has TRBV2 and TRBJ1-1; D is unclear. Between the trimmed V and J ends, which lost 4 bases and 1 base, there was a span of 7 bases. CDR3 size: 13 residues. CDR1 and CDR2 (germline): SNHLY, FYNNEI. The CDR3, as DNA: TGTGCCAGCAGTGGCGAGCCGAACACTGAAGCTTTCTTT. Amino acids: CASSGEPNTEAFF. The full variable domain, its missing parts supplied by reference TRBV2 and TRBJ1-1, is EPEVTQTPSHQVTQMGQEVILRCVPISNHLYFYWYRQILGQKVEFLVSFYNNEISEKSEIFDDQFSVERPDGSNFTLKIRSTKLEDSAMYFCASSGEPNTEAFFGQGTRLTVV.

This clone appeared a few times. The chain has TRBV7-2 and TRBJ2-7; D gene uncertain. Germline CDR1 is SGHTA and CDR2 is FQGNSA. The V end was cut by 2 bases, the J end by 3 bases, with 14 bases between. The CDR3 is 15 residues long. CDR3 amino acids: CASSLRAGRDYEQYF. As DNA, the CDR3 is TGTGCCAGCAGCTTAAGGGCAGGACGCGACTACGAGCAGTACTTC.

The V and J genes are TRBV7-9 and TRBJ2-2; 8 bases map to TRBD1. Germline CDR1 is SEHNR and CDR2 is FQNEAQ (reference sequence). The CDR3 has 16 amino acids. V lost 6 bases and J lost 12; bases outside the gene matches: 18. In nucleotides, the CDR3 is TGTGCCAGCAGTCCCGGCAGGGGGCAGGAGAGGGAAAAGCTGTTTTTT. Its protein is CASSPGRGQEREKLFF.

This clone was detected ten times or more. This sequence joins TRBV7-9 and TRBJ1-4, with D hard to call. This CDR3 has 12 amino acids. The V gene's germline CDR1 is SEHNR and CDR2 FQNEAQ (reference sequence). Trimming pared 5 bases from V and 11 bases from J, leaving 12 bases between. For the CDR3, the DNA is TGTGCCAGCAGCCAAGACTTGGGGAAACTGTTTTTT. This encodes CASSQDLGKLFF.

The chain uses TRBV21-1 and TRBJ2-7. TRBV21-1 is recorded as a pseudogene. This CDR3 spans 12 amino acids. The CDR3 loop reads CASVDDSYEQYF. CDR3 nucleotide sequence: TGTGCCAGCGTCGACGACTCCTACGAGCAGTACTTC.

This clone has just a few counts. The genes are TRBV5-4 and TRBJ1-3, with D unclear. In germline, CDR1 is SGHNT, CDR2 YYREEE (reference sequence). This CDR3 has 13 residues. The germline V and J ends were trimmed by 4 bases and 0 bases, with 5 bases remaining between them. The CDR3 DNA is TGTGCCAGCAGCAAAAGCTCTGGAAACACCATATATTTT. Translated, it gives CASSKSSGNTIYF.

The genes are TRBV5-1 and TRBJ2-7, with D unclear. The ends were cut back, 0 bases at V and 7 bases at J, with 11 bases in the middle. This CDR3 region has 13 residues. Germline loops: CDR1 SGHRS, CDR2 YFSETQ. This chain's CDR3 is CASSLGAENEQYF. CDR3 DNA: TGCGCCAGCAGCTTGGGTGCCGAAAATGAGCAGTACTTC.

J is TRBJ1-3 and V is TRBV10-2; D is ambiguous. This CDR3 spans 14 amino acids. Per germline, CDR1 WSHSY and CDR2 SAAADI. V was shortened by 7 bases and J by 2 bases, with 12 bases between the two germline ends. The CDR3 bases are TGCGCCAGCATGAGAGGAGTTCCTGGAAACACCATATATTTT. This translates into CASMRGVPGNTIYF.

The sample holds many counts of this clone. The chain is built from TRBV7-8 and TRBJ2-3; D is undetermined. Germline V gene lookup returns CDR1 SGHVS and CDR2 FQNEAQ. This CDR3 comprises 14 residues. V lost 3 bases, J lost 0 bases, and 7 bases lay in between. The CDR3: CASSFARSTDTQYF. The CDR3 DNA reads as TGTGCCAGCAGCTTTGCCCGGAGCACAGATACGCAGTATTTT.

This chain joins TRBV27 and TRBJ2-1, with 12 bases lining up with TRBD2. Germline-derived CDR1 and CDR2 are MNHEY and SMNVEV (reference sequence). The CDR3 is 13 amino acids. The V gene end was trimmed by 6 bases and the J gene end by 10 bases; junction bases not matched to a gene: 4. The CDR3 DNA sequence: TGTGCCAGCAGGAGACTAGCGGGAGACGAGCAGTTCTTC. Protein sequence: CASRRLAGDEQFF.

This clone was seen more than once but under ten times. CDR3 nucleotides: TGTGCCAGCAGTTCGGACGGGGGGTGGAACACTGAAGCTTTCTTT. Translating it yields CASSSDGGWNTEAFF. This chain connects TRBV6-1 to TRBJ1-1, with D tentatively TRBD1 (5 bases). The length of the CDR3 is 15 residues. CDR1 is MNHNS, CDR2 SASEGT, per germline. Between the trimmed V and J ends, which lost 5 bases and 1 base, there was a span of 14 bases.

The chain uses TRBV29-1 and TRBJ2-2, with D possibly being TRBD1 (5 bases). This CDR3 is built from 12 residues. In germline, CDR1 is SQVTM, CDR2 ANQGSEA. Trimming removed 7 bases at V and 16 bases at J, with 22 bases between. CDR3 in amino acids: CSAAQVPGFQFF. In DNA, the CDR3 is TGCAGCGCAGCACAGGTCCCCGGATTTCAGTTTTTT.

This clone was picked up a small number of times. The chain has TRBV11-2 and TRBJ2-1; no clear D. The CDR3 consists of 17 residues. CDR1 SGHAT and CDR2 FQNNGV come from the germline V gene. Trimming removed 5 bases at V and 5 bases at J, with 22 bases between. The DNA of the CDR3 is TGTGCCAGCAGCCCTCGGACGGCCGGGTTAACAGACAATGAGCAGTTCTTC. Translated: CASSPRTAGLTDNEQFF.

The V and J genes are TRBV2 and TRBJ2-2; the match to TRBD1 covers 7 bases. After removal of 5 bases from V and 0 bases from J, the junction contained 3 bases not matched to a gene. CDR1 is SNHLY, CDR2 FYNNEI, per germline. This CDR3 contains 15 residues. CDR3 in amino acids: CASSSTGANTGELFF. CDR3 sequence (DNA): TGTGCCAGCAGTTCAACAGGGGCGAACACCGGGGAGCTGTTTTTT. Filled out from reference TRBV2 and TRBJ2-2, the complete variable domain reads EPEVTQTPSHQVTQMGQEVILRCVPISNHLYFYWYRQILGQKVEFLVSFYNNEISEKSEIFDDQFSVERPDGSNFTLKIRSTKLEDSAMYFCASSSTGANTGELFFGEGSRLTVL.

The CDR3 protein is CASSHRNAGADTQYF. The CDR3 nucleotides are TGTGCCAGCAGCCACAGGAACGCGGGAGCAGATACGCAGTATTTT. The V call is TRBV13, the J call TRBJ2-3, with 7 bases identical to TRBD2. The J segment lost 4 bases and the V segment lost 5 bases, leaving 9 bases of the junction unmatched. Per the germline V gene, CDR1 is PRHDT and CDR2 is FYEKMQ (reference sequence). This CDR3 spans 15 amino acids.

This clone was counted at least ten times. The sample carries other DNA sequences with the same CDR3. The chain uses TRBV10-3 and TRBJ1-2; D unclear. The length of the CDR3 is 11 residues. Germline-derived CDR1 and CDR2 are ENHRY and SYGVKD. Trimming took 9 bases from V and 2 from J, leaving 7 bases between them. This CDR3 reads CAISSNYGYTF. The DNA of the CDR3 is TGTGCCATTTCATCGAACTATGGCTACACCTTC.

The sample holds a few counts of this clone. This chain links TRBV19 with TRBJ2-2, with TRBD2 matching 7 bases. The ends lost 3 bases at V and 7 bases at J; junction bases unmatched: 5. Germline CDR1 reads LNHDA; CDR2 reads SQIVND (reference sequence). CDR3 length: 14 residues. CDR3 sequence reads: CASSMRSSGGELFF. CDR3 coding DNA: TGTGCCAGTAGTATGAGGTCTAGCGGCGGGGAGCTGTTTTTT.

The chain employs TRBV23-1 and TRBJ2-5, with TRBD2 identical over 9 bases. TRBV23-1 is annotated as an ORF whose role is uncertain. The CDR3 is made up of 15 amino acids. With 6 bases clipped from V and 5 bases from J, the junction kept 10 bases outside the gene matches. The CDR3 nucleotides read TGCGCCAGCAGCCAAGCCCGCGGGGGGGTCGAGACCCAGTACTTC. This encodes CASSQARGGVETQYF.

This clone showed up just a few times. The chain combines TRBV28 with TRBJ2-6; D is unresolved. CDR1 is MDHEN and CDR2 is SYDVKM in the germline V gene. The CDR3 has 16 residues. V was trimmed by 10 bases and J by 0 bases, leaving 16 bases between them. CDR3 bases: TGTGCCACCCGACTTCACCCTCTCTCTGGGGCCAACGTCCTGACTTTC. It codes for CATRLHPLSGANVLTF.

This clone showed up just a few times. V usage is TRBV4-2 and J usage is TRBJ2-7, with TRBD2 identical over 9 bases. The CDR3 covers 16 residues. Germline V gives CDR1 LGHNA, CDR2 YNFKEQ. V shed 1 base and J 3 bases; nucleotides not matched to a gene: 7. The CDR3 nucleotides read TGTGCCAGCAGCCAAGGAAGTAGCGGGAGTATCTACGAGCAGTACTTC. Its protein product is CASSQGSSGSIYEQYF.

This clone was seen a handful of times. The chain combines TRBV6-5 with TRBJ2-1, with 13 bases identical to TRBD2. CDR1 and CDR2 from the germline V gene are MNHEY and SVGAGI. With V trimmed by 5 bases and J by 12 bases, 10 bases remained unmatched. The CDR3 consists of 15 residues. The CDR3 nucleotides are TGTGCCAGCAGTATAGAGCGACTAGCGGGAGGAGGGCAGTTCTTC. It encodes CASSIERLAGGGQFF.

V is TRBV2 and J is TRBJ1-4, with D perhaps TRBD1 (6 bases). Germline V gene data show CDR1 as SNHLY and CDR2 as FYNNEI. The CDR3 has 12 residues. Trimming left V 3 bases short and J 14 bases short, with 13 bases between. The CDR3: CASSEGAGLLFF. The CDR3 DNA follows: TGTGCCAGCAGTGAGGGGGCAGGGTTGCTGTTTTTT.

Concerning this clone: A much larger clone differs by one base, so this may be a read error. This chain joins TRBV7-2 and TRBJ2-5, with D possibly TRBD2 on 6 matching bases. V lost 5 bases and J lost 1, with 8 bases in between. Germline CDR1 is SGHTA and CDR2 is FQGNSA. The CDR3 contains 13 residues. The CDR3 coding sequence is TGTGCCAGCAGCGGGGGACTCCAAGAGACCCAGTACTTC. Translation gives CASSGGLQETQYF.